This TCR beta chain emerged from a study of blood T cell repertoires in COVID-19. Study background: Samples representing acute and convalescent COVID-19 were sourced from the United States, Italy and Spain. The cDNA or gDNA used as material had been derived from T cells, B-cell-depleted T cells, or PBMCs.

This clone was seen a single time. Germline-derived CDR1 and CDR2 are LGHDT and YNNKEL (reference sequence). V was trimmed by 4 bases and J by 4 bases, leaving 10 bases between them. CDR3 length equals 13 residues. Data came from immunoSEQ multiplex PCR; TCRdb stores just in-frame clones and leaves some out. The table includes fewer than 300,000 clones, 82% detected once. This clonotype was sampled from a woman aged 18-29 years with acute or convalescent COVID-19. The chain employs TRBV3-1 (or the pseudogene TRBV3-2) and TRBJ1-2; the D is unclear. The specimen sequenced was peripheral blood. The CDR3 DNA reads as TGTGCCAGCAGCCCACAGCTCCTCTATGGCTACACCTTC. Its translation: CASSPQLLYGYTF.